This TCR beta chain was observed in a study of tumor-infiltrating lymphocytes in oesophageal squamous cell carcinoma. MiXCR, applied by TCRdb to the PCR reads, yields one record per CDR3 protein. The sample records 19,000 or so distinct CDR3 sequences, about 50% being singletons. This clonotype was seen more than once but under ten times. CDR3 length: 14 amino acids. Trimming removed 4 bases from V and 7 bases from J; junction bases left unmatched: 4. The germline CDR1 and CDR2 sequences are SGDLS and YYNGEE. This clonotype originated in a female donor with esophageal squamous cell carcinoma. The chain recombines TRBV9 with TRBJ1-6, with 8 nucleotides matching TRBD1. The material sequenced was normal esophageal tissue next to the tumor. In nucleotides, the CDR3 is TGTGCCAGCAGCCCGCGGGACAGGAATTCACCCCTCCACTTT. Protein: CASSPRDRNSPLHF.